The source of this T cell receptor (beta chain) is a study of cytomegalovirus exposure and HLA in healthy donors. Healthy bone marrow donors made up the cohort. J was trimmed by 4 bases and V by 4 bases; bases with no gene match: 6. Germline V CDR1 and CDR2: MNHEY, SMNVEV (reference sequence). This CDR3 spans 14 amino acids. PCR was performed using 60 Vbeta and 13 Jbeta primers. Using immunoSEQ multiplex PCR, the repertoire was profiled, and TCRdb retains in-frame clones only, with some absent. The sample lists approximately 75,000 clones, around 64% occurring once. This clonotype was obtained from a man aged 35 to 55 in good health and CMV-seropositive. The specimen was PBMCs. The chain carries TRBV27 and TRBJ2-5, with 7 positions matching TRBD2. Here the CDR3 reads CASSSPSSGETQYF. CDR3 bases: TGTGCCAGCAGTTCCCCCTCTAGCGGAGAGACCCAGTACTTC.